The 25 T cell receptor beta chains below were found in one sample sequenced in a study of blood T cell repertoires in COVID-19. Clones were read by immunoSEQ multiplex PCR, and TCRdb kept only the in-frame ones, dropping some. The table lists more than 300,000 clones, just over 85% of them singletons. The sample comprised PBMCs or T cells enriched from blood (not recorded which). Receptor source: a woman younger than 30 who had recovered from COVID-19.

The chain uses TRBV28 and TRBJ2-1; 7 bases map to TRBD2. V shed 7 bases, J shed 0 bases, and the junction held 6 bases outside the gene matches. CDR3 length equals 15 residues. Looked up from germline, CDR1 is MDHEN and CDR2 is SYDVKM. This CDR3 reads CASMIGGGSYNEQFF. For the CDR3, the DNA is TGTGCCAGCATGATCGGCGGGGGCTCCTACAATGAGCAGTTCTTC.

This clone was counted ten times or more. The chain joins TRBV5-1 to TRBJ2-1; 7 nucleotides line up with TRBD2. This CDR3 comprises 18 residues. The ends lost 0 bases at V and 0 bases at J; junction bases unmatched: 9. CDR1 is SGHRS, CDR2 YFSETQ, per germline. CDR3 sequence (DNA): TGCGCCAGCAGCTTGGAGGCTAGCGGACATCGCTCCTACAATGAGCAGTTCTTC. Its protein is CASSLEASGHRSYNEQFF. The full variable domain, completed using reference TRBV5-1 and TRBJ2-1, is KAGVTQTPRYLIKTRGQQVTLSCSPISGHRSVSWYQQTPGQGLQFLFEYFSETQRNKGNFPGRFSGRQFSNSRSEMNVSTLELGDSALYLCASSLEASGHRSYNEQFFGPGTRLTVL.

The genes are TRBV28 and TRBJ2-1, with D possibly being TRBD1 (5 bases). The CDR3 has 16 residues. Germline V gives CDR1 MDHEN, CDR2 SYDVKM. V gave up 4 bases and J gave up 4 bases, with 17 bases separating them. CDR3 nucleotides: TGTGCCAGCAGTTCCCCGACGACAGATTTTTACAATGAGCAGTTCTTC. It specifies CASSSPTTDFYNEQFF. Combining the CDR3 with reference TRBV28 and TRBJ2-1 gives the whole variable domain DVKVTQSSRYLVKRTGEKVFLECVQDMDHENMFWYRQDPGLGLRLIYFSYDVKMKEKGDIPEGYSVSREKKERFSLILESASTNQTSMYLCASSSPTTDFYNEQFFGPGTRLTVL.

The gene calls are TRBV18 and TRBJ2-2; 10 bases align to TRBD2. The CDR3 runs 14 residues. Trimming removed 5 bases from V and 7 bases from J; junction bases left unmatched: 4. The V gene's germline CDR1 is KGHSH and CDR2 LQKENI. CDR3 sequence reads: CASSWGTSVGELFF. In DNA form, the CDR3 reads TGTGCCAGCTCATGGGGGACTAGCGTCGGGGAGCTGTTTTTT. The whole variable domain, remainder taken from reference TRBV18 and TRBJ2-2, is NAGVMQNPRHLVRRRGQEARLRCSPMKGHSHVYWYRQLPEEGLKFMVYLQKENIIDESGMPKERFSAEFPKEGPSILRIQQVVRGDSAAYFCASSWGTSVGELFFGEGSRLTVL.

The chain joins TRBV5-1 to TRBJ2-3; unclear D gene. Germline V lookup: CDR1 SGHRS, CDR2 YFSETQ. The CDR3 totals 11 residues. Trimming took off 4 bases at V and 2 bases at J, with 2 bases between the two ends. CDR3 nucleotides: TGCGCCAGCAGCCACACAGATACGCAGTATTTT. Translating it yields CASSHTDTQYF.

The rearrangement uses TRBV28 and TRBJ2-7; possibly TRBD1 for D (6 bases). CDR1 MDHEN and CDR2 SYDVKM come from the germline V gene. This CDR3 comprises 14 residues. Trimming removed 5 bases at V and 3 bases at J, with 14 bases between. CDR3 residues: CASSPSGTIYEQYF. The DNA of the CDR3 is TGTGCCAGCAGTCCCTCCGGGACAATCTACGAGCAGTACTTC.

This chain links TRBV7-9 with TRBJ2-5; 10 bases match TRBD2. CDR3 length equals 15 residues. Germline assignment: CDR1 SEHNR and CDR2 FQNEAQ (reference sequence). Unmatched junction bases numbered 5, after V lost 2 bases and J lost 5 bases. CDR3: CASSLMTSGLETQYF. In DNA, the CDR3 is TGTGCCAGCAGCTTAATGACTAGCGGGCTGGAGACCCAGTACTTC.

The genes are TRBV5-1 and TRBJ2-5; TRBD1 aligns across 10 bases. The CDR3 sequence is 14 residues long. The junction had 5 bases not matched to a gene; V was cut back by 4 bases and J by 5 bases. Per germline, CDR1 SGHRS and CDR2 YFSETQ. DNA of the CDR3: TGCGCCAGCAGCATGGGACAGGGGATGGAGACCCAGTACTTC. Its protein product is CASSMGQGMETQYF.

This clone was detected only once. V gene TRBV14 combines with J gene TRBJ2-3; D might be TRBD1 (6 bases). This CDR3 comprises 13 residues. The V gene lost 4 bases and the J gene lost 4 bases, with 9 bases spanning the gap. The germline CDR1 and CDR2 sequences are SGHDN and FVKESK. As DNA, the CDR3 is TGTGCCAGCAGCCTACCAGGGGCAGATACGCAGTATTTT. Translated, it gives CASSLPGADTQYF.

The chain combines TRBV7-8 with TRBJ2-1; D may be TRBD2 (6 bases). From germline, CDR1 is SGHVS and CDR2 FQNEAQ. The CDR3 contains 15 residues. V was pared by 1 base and J by 15 bases, with 22 bases between. This chain's CDR3 is CASSLEVRRGSVAFF. For the CDR3, the DNA is TGTGCCAGCAGCTTAGAGGTCCGTCGGGGGTCGGTCGCGTTCTTC.

This chain uses TRBV5-1 with TRBJ2-7, with 11 bases aligning to TRBD1. The CDR3 covers 17 residues. Germline V gives CDR1 SGHRS, CDR2 YFSETQ. V trimming: 2 bases; J trimming: 3 bases; junction bases outside the gene matches: 10. In nucleotides, the CDR3 is TGCGCCAGCAGCTTAGGACAGGGGGCCCTATTCCTCTACGAGCAGTACTTC. Protein: CASSLGQGALFLYEQYF.

The gene calls are TRBV11-2 and TRBJ1-2; the D gene is possibly TRBD1 (6 bases). Per the germline V gene, CDR1 is SGHAT and CDR2 is FQNNGV. The CDR3 contains 14 residues. Trimming pared 5 bases from V and 8 bases from J, leaving 18 bases between. CDR3 loop: CASSPDTGQYGYTF. The CDR3 nucleotides read TGTGCCAGCAGCCCGGACACAGGGCAGTACGGCTACACCTTC.

J is TRBJ2-5 and V is TRBV10-3; 11 nucleotides match TRBD1. The CDR3 covers 14 residues. Germline V CDR1 and CDR2: ENHRY, SYGVKD. J was trimmed by 5 bases and V by 10 bases; bases with no gene match: 9. CDR3 residues: CATNPGTGGETQYF. The CDR3, as DNA: TGTGCCACCAACCCCGGGACAGGGGGGGAGACCCAGTACTTC.

The chain has TRBV28 and TRBJ1-2; 8 bases agree with TRBD1. This CDR3 is 15 amino acids long. Trimming took 6 bases from V and 2 from J; bases not matched to a gene: 8. Germline V gene data show CDR1 as MDHEN and CDR2 as SYDVKM. The CDR3 bases are TGTGCCAGCAGCAGTTCCCGGGACAGGAACTATGGCTACACCTTC. Translating it yields CASSSSRDRNYGYTF.

This clone was observed a handful of times. The chain has TRBV30 and TRBJ2-7, with 9 bases that match TRBD1. The CDR3 consists of 13 residues. CDR1 is GTSNPN, CDR2 SVGIG, per germline (reference sequence). The V segment lost 5 bases and the J segment 3 bases; nucleotides outside the gene matches: 5. CDR3 DNA: TGTGCCTGGGGGAGGGGACAGGGCTACGAGCAGTACTTC. This codes for CAWGRGQGYEQYF. Combining the CDR3 with reference TRBV30 and TRBJ2-7 gives the whole variable domain SQTIHQWPATLVQPVGSPLSLECTVEGTSNPNLYWYRQAAGRGLQLLFYSVGIGQISSEVPQNLSASRPQDRQFILSSKKLLLSDSGFYLCAWGRGQGYEQYFGPGTRLTVT.

This chain connects TRBV3-1 (or the pseudogene TRBV3-2) to TRBJ1-1, with D hard to call. This CDR3 spans 16 amino acids. Germline CDR1 and CDR2: LGHDT and YNNKEL (reference sequence). Trimming cost V 0 bases and J 3 bases, with 14 bases left between them. CDR3 DNA: TGTGCCAGCAGCCAAGATCAGTTAAGCGTAGACACTGAAGCTTTCTTT. It is translated as CASSQDQLSVDTEAFF.

The V and J genes are TRBV11-2 and TRBJ2-7; a weak D match, TRBD1 (6 bases). Germline CDR1 SGHAT, CDR2 FQNNGV. CDR3 length equals 17 residues. The V end was cut by 3 bases, the J end by 1 base, with 19 bases between. The CDR3, as DNA: TGTGCCAGCAGCTTCCTCCCACAGGGAGTCGATTCCTACGAGCAGTACTTC. Amino acid sequence: CASSFLPQGVDSYEQYF.

This clone was seen a handful of times. V and J are TRBV30 and TRBJ1-2; 8 bases match TRBD1. The CDR3 totals 15 residues. CDR1 is GTSNPN, CDR2 SVGIG, per germline (reference sequence). V lost 0 bases, J lost 6 bases, and 9 bases stayed unmatched. The DNA for the CDR3 is TGTGCCTGGAGTGTTTCAGGGGGCGAAGTGAATGGCTACACCTTC. It translates to CAWSVSGGEVNGYTF.

The chain combines TRBV10-3 with TRBJ2-5, with a possible D match to TRBD1 (6 bases). The CDR3 is made up of 15 amino acids. V was cut by 0 bases and J by 2 bases, with 10 bases left in between. CDR1 and CDR2 (germline): ENHRY, SYGVKD. CDR3 bases: TGTGCCATCAGTGAGTCCTTAGACAGGCAAGAGACCCAGTACTTC. It specifies CAISESLDRQETQYF.

The CDR3 DNA reads TGTGCCAGCAGCTTCGGACAGGGAGATGGCTACACCTTC. Protein: CASSFGQGDGYTF. The chain links TRBV7-3 to TRBJ1-2; 8 nucleotides line up with TRBD1. The CDR3 spans 13 residues. After removal of 3 bases from V and 6 bases from J, the junction contained 3 bases not matched to a gene. Germline loops: CDR1 SGHTA, CDR2 FQGTGA.

The chain uses TRBV5-3 and TRBJ1-2, with D tentatively TRBD1 (5 bases). TRBV5-3 is marked as an open reading frame, function uncertain. V lost 3 bases and J 4 bases, leaving 10 bases between the germline ends. This CDR3 is 13 amino acids long. The CDR3 nucleotides read TGTGCCAGAAGCTCTCGACAGCGCTATGGCTACACCTTC. Encoded protein: CARSSRQRYGYTF.

The chain combines TRBV18 with TRBJ2-1, with D possibly being TRBD2 (5 bases). This CDR3 contains 13 residues. The ends were cut back, 6 bases at V and 9 bases at J, with 15 bases in the middle. From germline, CDR1 is KGHSH and CDR2 LQKENI. This CDR3 reads CASSPGYLGEQFF. CDR3 bases: TGTGCCAGCTCCCCGGGGTATCTTGGTGAGCAGTTCTTC.

The chain employs TRBV18 and TRBJ1-1; D call uncertain. Trimming removed 2 bases from V and 3 bases from J, with 13 bases in between. Germline CDR1 reads KGHSH; CDR2 reads LQKENI. The CDR3 loop spans 15 amino acids. CDR3 loop: CASSPGLIGDTEAFF. The CDR3 bases are TGTGCCAGCTCACCAGGGCTGATTGGCGACACTGAAGCTTTCTTT.

Regarding this clone: At one end the junction does not follow the germline gene, possibly because of a read error. Here the CDR3 DNA reads TGCGCCAGCAGACGCGACAGTTCCTCCGAGCAGTACTTC. Amino acid sequence: CASRRDSSSEQYF. This chain uses TRBV5-1 with TRBJ2-7; a possible D gene is TRBD1 (5 bases). CDR3 length equals 13 residues. The germline gives CDR1 SGHRS, CDR2 YFSETQ.

This clone was seen once. DNA of the CDR3: TGTGCCAGCAGTTTATCCGGGAATCAGCCCCAGCATTTT. Translated, it gives CASSLSGNQPQHF. This chain links TRBV27 with TRBJ1-5; D is ambiguous. Germline loops: CDR1 MNHEY, CDR2 SMNVEV (reference sequence). V was clipped by 0 bases and J by 4 bases, with 4 bases between them. CDR3 length: 13 amino acids.